This TCR beta chain was captured in a study of CD8 T cells in ankylosing spondylitis. Study results and limitations: Reports say disease-linked clones showed up significantly more in matched ankylosing spondylitis synovial fluid.

MiXCR, applied by TCRdb to the 5' RACE reads, yields one record per CDR3 protein. The data contain about 250,000 distinct CDR3 sequences, under 35% of them singletons. Germline V lookup: CDR1 MGHDK, CDR2 SYGVNS. CDR3 length: 16 amino acids. V dropped 1 base and J dropped 4 bases, with 14 bases sitting between them. Comment on this clonotype: Its antigen is still unknown.

Sequencing used blood, either unsorted or a sorted T cell fraction (not recorded which). The receptor was derived from a male donor with ankylosing spondylitis or in good health (not recorded which). This chain links TRBV25-1 with TRBJ2-4, with D maybe TRBD2 (6 bases). In DNA, the CDR3 is TGTGCCAGCAGTGAATTAGTAACCCGGGGGAAAAACATTCAGTACTTC. Its protein product is CASSELVTRGKNIQYF. The full variable domain, completed using reference TRBV25-1 and TRBJ2-4, is EADIYQTPRYLVIGTGKKITLECSQTMGHDKMYWYQQDPGMELHLIHYSYGVNSTEKGDLSSESTVSRIRTEHFPLTLESARPSHTSQYLCASSELVTRGKNIQYFGAGTRLSVL.